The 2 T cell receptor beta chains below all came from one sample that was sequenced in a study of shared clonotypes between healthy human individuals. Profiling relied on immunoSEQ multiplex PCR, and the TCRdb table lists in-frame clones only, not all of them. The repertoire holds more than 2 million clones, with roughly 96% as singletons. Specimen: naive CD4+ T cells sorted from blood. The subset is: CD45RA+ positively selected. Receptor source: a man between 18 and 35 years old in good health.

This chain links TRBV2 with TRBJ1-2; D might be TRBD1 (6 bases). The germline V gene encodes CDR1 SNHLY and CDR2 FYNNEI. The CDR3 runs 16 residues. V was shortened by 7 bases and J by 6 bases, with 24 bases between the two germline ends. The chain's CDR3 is CASTLVDPRGGDGYTF. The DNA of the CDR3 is TGTGCCAGCACCCTAGTCGACCCCAGGGGAGGAGATGGCTACACCTTC.

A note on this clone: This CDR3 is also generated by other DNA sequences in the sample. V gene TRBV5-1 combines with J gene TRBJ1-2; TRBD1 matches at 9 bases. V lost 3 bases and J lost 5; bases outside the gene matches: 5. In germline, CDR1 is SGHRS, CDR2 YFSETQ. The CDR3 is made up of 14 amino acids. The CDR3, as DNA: TGCGCCAGCAGCTCTGGGGGACAGGGATATGGCTACACCTTC. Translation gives CASSSGGQGYGYTF.